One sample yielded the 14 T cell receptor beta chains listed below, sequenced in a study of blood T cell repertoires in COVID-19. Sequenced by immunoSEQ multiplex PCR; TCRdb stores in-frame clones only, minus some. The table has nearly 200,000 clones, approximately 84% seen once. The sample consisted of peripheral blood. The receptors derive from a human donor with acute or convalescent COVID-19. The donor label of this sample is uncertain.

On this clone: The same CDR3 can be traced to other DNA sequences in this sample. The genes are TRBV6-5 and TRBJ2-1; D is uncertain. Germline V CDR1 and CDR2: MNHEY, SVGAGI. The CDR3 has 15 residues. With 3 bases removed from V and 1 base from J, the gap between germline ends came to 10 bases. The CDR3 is CASSYTGGSYNEQFF. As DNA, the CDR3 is TGTGCCAGCAGTTATACCGGCGGTTCCTACAATGAGCAGTTCTTC.

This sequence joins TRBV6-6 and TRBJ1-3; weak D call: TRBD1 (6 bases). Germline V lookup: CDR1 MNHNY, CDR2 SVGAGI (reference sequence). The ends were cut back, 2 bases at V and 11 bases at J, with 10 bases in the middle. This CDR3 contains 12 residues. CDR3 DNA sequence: TGTGCCAGCAGTTACGGGGAGGGGGCCATATATTTT. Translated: CASSYGEGAIYF.

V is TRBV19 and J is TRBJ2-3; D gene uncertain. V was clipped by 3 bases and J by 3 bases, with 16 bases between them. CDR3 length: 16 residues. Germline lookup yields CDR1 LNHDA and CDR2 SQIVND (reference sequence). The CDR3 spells CASSIKVGGATDTQYF. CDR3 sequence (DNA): TGTGCCAGTAGTATTAAGGTTGGCGGTGCAACAGATACGCAGTATTTT.

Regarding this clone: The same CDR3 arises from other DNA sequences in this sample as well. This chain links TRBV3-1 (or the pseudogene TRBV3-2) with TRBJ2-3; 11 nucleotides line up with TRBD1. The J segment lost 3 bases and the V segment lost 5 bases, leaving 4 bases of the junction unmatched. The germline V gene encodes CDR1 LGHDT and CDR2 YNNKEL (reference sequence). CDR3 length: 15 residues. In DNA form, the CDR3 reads TGTGCCAGCAGCACGGGACAGGGGGGGACAGATACGCAGTATTTT. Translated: CASSTGQGGTDTQYF.

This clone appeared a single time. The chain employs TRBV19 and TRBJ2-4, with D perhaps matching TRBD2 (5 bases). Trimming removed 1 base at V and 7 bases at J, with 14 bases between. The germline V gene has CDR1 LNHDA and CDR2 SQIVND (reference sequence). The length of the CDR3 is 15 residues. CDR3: CASSIGGGRGNIQYF. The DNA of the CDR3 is TGTGCCAGTAGTATAGGCGGAGGAAGAGGTAACATTCAGTACTTC.

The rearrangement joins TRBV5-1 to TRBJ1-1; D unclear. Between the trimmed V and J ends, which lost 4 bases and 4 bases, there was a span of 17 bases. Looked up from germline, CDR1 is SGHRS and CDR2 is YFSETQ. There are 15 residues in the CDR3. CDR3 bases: TGCGCCAGCAGCCACTCGAGGGTGATGGGCACTGAAGCTTTCTTT. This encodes CASSHSRVMGTEAFF.

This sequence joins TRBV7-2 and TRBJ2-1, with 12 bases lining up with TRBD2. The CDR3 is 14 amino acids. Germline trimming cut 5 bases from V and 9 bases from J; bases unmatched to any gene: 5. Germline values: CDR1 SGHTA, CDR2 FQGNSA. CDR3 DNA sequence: TGTGCCAGCAGCCGGACTAGCGGGATTGGTGAGCAGTTCTTC. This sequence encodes CASSRTSGIGEQFF.

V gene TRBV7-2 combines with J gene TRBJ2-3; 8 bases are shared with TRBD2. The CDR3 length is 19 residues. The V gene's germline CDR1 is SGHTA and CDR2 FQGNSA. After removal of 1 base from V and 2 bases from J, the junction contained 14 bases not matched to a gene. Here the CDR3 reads CASSLEPRGRRLDTDTQYF. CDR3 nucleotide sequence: TGTGCCAGCAGCTTAGAACCACGCGGGAGGAGGCTAGACACAGATACGCAGTATTTT.

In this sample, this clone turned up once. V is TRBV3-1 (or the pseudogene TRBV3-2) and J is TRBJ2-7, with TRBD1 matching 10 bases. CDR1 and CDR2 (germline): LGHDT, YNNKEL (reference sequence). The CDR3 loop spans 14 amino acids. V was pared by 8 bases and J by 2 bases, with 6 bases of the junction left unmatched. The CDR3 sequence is CASGRQGATYEQYF. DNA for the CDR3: TGTGCCAGCGGGCGACAGGGGGCCACCTACGAGCAGTACTTC.

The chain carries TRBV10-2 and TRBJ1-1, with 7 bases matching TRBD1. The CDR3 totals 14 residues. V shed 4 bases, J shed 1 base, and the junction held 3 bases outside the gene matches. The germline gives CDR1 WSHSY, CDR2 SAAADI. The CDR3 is CASSATGANTEAFF. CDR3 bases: TGCGCCAGCAGTGCAACAGGGGCGAACACTGAAGCTTTCTTT.

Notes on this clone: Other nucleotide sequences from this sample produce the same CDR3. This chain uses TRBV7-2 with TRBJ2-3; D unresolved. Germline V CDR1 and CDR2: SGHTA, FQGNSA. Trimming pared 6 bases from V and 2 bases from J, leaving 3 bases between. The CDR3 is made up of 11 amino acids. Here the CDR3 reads CASSLTDTQYF. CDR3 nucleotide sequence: TGTGCCAGCAGTCTCACAGATACGCAGTATTTT.

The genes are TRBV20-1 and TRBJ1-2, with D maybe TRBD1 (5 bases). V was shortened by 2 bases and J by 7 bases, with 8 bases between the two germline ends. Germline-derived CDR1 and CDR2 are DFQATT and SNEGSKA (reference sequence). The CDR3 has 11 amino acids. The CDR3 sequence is CSARRQGGYTF. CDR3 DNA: TGCAGTGCTAGAAGGCAGGGTGGCTACACCTTC.

Written as DNA, the CDR3 is TGCGCCAGCAGCTCCGGCGGCGGAGGAGAGCAGTTCTTC. It codes for CASSSGGGGEQFF. The chain employs TRBV5-1 and TRBJ2-1; maybe TRBD2 (5 bases). V shed 3 bases and J shed 10 bases, with 14 bases lying between them. CDR1 SGHRS and CDR2 YFSETQ come from the germline V gene. The CDR3 is made up of 13 amino acids.

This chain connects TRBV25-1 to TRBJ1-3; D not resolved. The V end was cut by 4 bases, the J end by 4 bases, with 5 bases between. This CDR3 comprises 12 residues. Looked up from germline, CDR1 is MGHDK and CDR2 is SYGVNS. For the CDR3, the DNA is TGTGCCAGCAGTGCCCCAGGAAACACCATATATTTT. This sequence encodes CASSAPGNTIYF. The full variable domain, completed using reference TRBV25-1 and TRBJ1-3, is EADIYQTPRYLVIGTGKKITLECSQTMGHDKMYWYQQDPGMELHLIHYSYGVNSTEKGDLSSESTVSRIRTEHFPLTLESARPSHTSQYLCASSAPGNTIYFGEGSWLTVV.